The T cell receptor beta chain described here comes from a study of blood T cell repertoires in COVID-19. As for the study in general: Acute and convalescent COVID-19 samples came from the United States, Italy and Spain. PBMCs, B-cell-depleted T cells, or T cells provided the cDNA or gDNA that made up the material.

Per the original data handling: Amplified reference gene primers provided the basis for estimating nucleated cell counts. Sequencing was performed with immunoSEQ multiplex PCR; in TCRdb, only in-frame clones are kept and a portion is missing. V, J and clone size are those of that table, while D and trimming were read from the DNA. This repertoire shows around 120,000 clones, approximately 84% found once; its top ten account for 7.5%. Germline V gene data show CDR1 as SGHNT and CDR2 as YENEEA. The CDR3 totals 17 residues. With V trimmed by 5 bases and J by 0 bases, 5 bases remained unmatched. This clone was recorded once.

The TCR originated in an older man with active or convalescent COVID-19. This chain links TRBV11-3 with TRBJ2-1, with 12 bases matching TRBD2. Sequenced: peripheral blood. The CDR3 here is CASSRTSGTSSYNEQFF. CDR3 nucleotide sequence: TGTGCCAGCAGCCGGACTAGCGGGACAAGCTCCTACAATGAGCAGTTCTTC.